Each of the 26 T cell receptor beta chains below was sequenced from the same sample in a study of Ad26.COV2.S vaccination and SARS-CoV-2 variants. The repertoire was sequenced with immunoSEQ multiplex PCR; TCRdb's copy has only in-frame clones and lacks some. The sample lists nearly 400,000 clones, over 75% occurring once. Stated treatment: some 20 received Ad26.COV2.S at low or high dose, single or two shots; about 5 received placebo; per-sample allocation not given. Each sample was drawn 63 days after the first injection (of vaccine or placebo). The source was peripheral blood, collected in a trial of Ad26.COV2.S vaccine versus placebo. These receptors originate from a person between 18 and 60 years old who received the Ad26.COV2.S COVID-19 vaccine or a placebo.

The chain joins TRBV11-2 to TRBJ1-4, with D uncertain. Looked up from germline, CDR1 is SGHAT and CDR2 is FQNNGV. CDR3 length: 14 residues. V was pared by 3 bases and J by 2 bases, with 7 bases between. CDR3 protein: CASSFPETNEKLFF. CDR3 bases: TGTGCCAGCAGCTTCCCAGAGACTAATGAAAAACTGTTTTTT.

The gene calls are TRBV6-6 and TRBJ2-5; 9 bases map to TRBD2. The J segment lost 5 bases and the V segment lost 2 bases, leaving 9 bases of the junction unmatched. The CDR3 totals 16 residues. The germline V gene has CDR1 MNHNY and CDR2 SVGAGI (reference sequence). CDR3 nucleotides: TGTGCCAGCAGTTACGGGACTAGCCCCCCCGTGGAGACCCAGTACTTC. It translates to CASSYGTSPPVETQYF.

V usage is TRBV10-3 and J usage is TRBJ1-5; D is uncertain. Trimming pared 10 bases from V and 3 bases from J, leaving 16 bases between. CDR3 size: 14 residues. The germline CDR1 and CDR2 sequences are ENHRY and SYGVKD. The CDR3 spells CATGPTGVNQPQHF. The CDR3 bases are TGTGCCACCGGGCCCACTGGAGTCAATCAGCCCCAGCATTTT.

CDR3 loop: CASSYALRGRYEQYF. CDR3 DNA: TGTGCCAGCTCTTACGCCCTCAGGGGTCGCTACGAGCAGTACTTC. The V and J genes are TRBV28 and TRBJ2-7; TRBD1 might be the D (6 bases). V lost 8 bases and J lost 3, with 20 bases in between. CDR1 is MDHEN, CDR2 SYDVKM, per germline. The CDR3 contains 15 residues.

The count of this clone is one. The V and J genes are TRBV19 and TRBJ2-6; D could derive from TRBD1 or TRBD2 (6 bases each). CDR3 size: 18 residues. CDR1 and CDR2 from the germline V gene are LNHDA and SQIVND (reference sequence). Trimming cost V 3 bases and J 3 bases, with 18 bases left between them. CDR3 residues: CASSILGGKGGGANVLTF. CDR3 nucleotide sequence: TGTGCCAGTAGTATTTTAGGGGGGAAAGGTGGTGGGGCCAACGTCCTGACTTTC.

The chain has TRBV7-6 and TRBJ2-7; 7 positions agree with TRBD1. Germline values: CDR1 SGHVS, CDR2 FNYEAQ. The CDR3 is made up of 13 amino acids. V lost 6 bases to trimming and J lost 2 bases; unmatched junction nucleotides: 4. This chain's CDR3 is CASSAGTAYEQYF. The DNA of the CDR3 is TGTGCCAGCAGTGCCGGGACAGCCTACGAGCAGTACTTC. The variable domain in full, with the rest retrieved from reference TRBV7-6 and TRBJ2-7, is GAGVSQSPRYKVTKRGQDVALRCDPISGHVSLYWYRQALGQGPEFLTYFNYEAQQDKSGLPNDRFSAERPEGSISTLTIQRTEQRDSAMYRCASSAGTAYEQYFGPGTRLTVT.

The chain links TRBV12-3 or TRBV12-4 to TRBJ1-2; tentatively, D is TRBD1 (5 bases). The CDR3 is 12 residues long. With 5 bases removed from V and 8 bases from J, the gap between germline ends came to 12 bases. The CDR3 region has the DNA TGTGCCAGCAGTCGGGACCGGCTCGGCTACACCTTC. Its protein is CASSRDRLGYTF.

This rearrangement joins TRBV29-1 to TRBJ1-1, with D maybe TRBD1 (5 bases). Trimming took 5 bases from V and 11 from J, leaving 18 bases between them. Germline-derived CDR1 and CDR2 are SQVTM and ANQGSEA. The CDR3 totals 12 residues. The CDR3 loop reads CSVSLPVGEAFF. CDR3 bases: TGCAGCGTTTCCCTTCCGGTGGGGGAGGCTTTCTTT.

The chain combines TRBV28 with TRBJ2-4; D is unresolved. Germline V CDR1 and CDR2: MDHEN, SYDVKM. With 8 bases removed from V and 0 bases from J, the gap between germline ends came to 14 bases. The CDR3 contains 15 residues. The CDR3 loop reads CASLPQTGAKNIQYF. CDR3 DNA: TGTGCCAGCCTACCCCAGACGGGAGCCAAAAACATTCAGTACTTC. The full variable domain, completed using reference TRBV28 and TRBJ2-4, is DVKVTQSSRYLVKRTGEKVFLECVQDMDHENMFWYRQDPGLGLRLIYFSYDVKMKEKGDIPEGYSVSREKKERFSLILESASTNQTSMYLCASLPQTGAKNIQYFGAGTRLSVL.

The rearrangement joins TRBV6-1 to TRBJ1-3; a weak D match, TRBD1 (6 bases). V lost 3 bases and J 4 bases, leaving 10 bases between the germline ends. CDR3 length equals 14 residues. In germline, CDR1 is MNHNS, CDR2 SASEGT. The CDR3 coding sequence is TGTGCCAGCAGTGACGGGACATTAGGAAACACCATATATTTT. Its translation is CASSDGTLGNTIYF.

The V and J genes are TRBV27 and TRBJ2-4; D is unresolved. This CDR3 has 14 amino acids. Germline loops: CDR1 MNHEY, CDR2 SMNVEV (reference sequence). V gave up 8 bases and J gave up 1 base, with 12 bases separating them. The CDR3 DNA reads TGTGCCAGCTACCCTCTAGGGGCCAAAAACATTCAGTACTTC. Translated: CASYPLGAKNIQYF.

In its sample, this clone was seen once. The genes are TRBV2 and TRBJ1-5, with D unclear. V was trimmed by 1 base and J by 1 base, leaving 8 bases between them. CDR1 SNHLY and CDR2 FYNNEI come from the germline V gene. The length of the CDR3 is 15 residues. CDR3 loop: CASSEDWGSNQPQHF. The CDR3 DNA reads TGTGCCAGCAGTGAAGATTGGGGAAGCAATCAGCCCCAGCATTTT.

This clone was seen once. V gene TRBV5-5 combines with J gene TRBJ2-7, with 8 nucleotides matching TRBD1. The CDR3 runs to 11 residues. V shed 3 bases and J 9 bases; nucleotides not matched to a gene: 2. Germline CDR1 SGHKS, CDR2 YYEKEE (reference sequence). The CDR3 DNA sequence: TGTGCCAGCAGCTCCGACAGGGGGCAGTACTTC. As protein: CASSSDRGQYF.

The gene calls are TRBV7-9 and TRBJ1-2; a weak D match, TRBD1 (6 bases). Trimming stripped 2 bases from V and 6 bases from J, with 16 bases between. The CDR3 length is 15 residues. Looked up from germline, CDR1 is SEHNR and CDR2 is FQNEAQ (reference sequence). CDR3 sequence (DNA): TGTGCCAGCAGCTTAACGGGGGGCCGAAGCGATGGCTACACCTTC. This translates into CASSLTGGRSDGYTF.

A word on this clone: Other DNA sequences within the sample encode an identical CDR3. The gene calls are TRBV7-9 and TRBJ2-1; D is unresolved. The CDR3 spans 11 residues. The germline V gene encodes CDR1 SEHNR and CDR2 FQNEAQ (reference sequence). Trimming took off 2 bases at V and 9 bases at J, with 5 bases between the two ends. This chain's CDR3 is CASSLLGEQFF. CDR3 sequence (DNA): TGTGCCAGCAGCTTATTGGGTGAGCAGTTCTTC.

V usage is TRBV3-1 (or the pseudogene TRBV3-2) and J usage is TRBJ2-5, with D hard to call. Germline values: CDR1 LGHDT, CDR2 YNNKEL (reference sequence). The germline V and J ends were trimmed by 3 bases and 3 bases, with 5 bases remaining between them. The CDR3 has 12 residues. CDR3 in amino acids: CASSQAEETQYF. Written as DNA, the CDR3 is TGTGCCAGCAGCCAGGCAGAAGAGACCCAGTACTTC.

The rearrangement uses TRBV7-2 and TRBJ2-5; 9 nucleotides agree with TRBD2. The germline V gene encodes CDR1 SGHTA and CDR2 FQGNSA. Trimming cost V 5 bases and J 3 bases; bases outside gene matches: 4. This CDR3 comprises 14 residues. CDR3 sequence (DNA): TGTGCCAGCAGCCGGACTAGCGCGGAAGAGACCCAGTACTTC. Protein sequence: CASSRTSAEETQYF.

The chain links TRBV5-4 to TRBJ2-5; 11 bases match TRBD2. The CDR3 consists of 16 residues. Germline-derived CDR1 and CDR2 are SGHNT and YYREEE (reference sequence). With V trimmed by 4 bases and J by 0 bases, 5 bases remained unmatched. The CDR3, as DNA: TGTGCCAGCAGCACACCTAGCGGGAGGAACCAAGAGACCCAGTACTTC. Translated: CASSTPSGRNQETQYF.

The V gene is TRBV6-5, the J gene TRBJ1-1; D is perhaps TRBD1 (6 bases). The V end was cut by 6 bases, the J end by 3 bases, with 14 bases between. Looked up from germline, CDR1 is MNHEY and CDR2 is SVGAGI. The CDR3 has 14 amino acids. CDR3 DNA sequence: TGTGCCAGCAGGATGGGGGGGCTGGACACTGAAGCTTTCTTT. It is translated as CASRMGGLDTEAFF.

DNA of the CDR3: TGTGCCAGCAGTGAACTAGTGCAGTTCTTC. This gives the protein CASSELVQFF. This chain joins TRBV28 and TRBJ2-1, with a possible D match to TRBD2 (5 bases). The V end lost 5 bases, the J end lost 12 bases, and 8 bases lay between the germline ends. In germline, CDR1 is MDHEN, CDR2 SYDVKM. The CDR3 runs 10 residues. Complete variable domain (other parts from reference TRBV28 and TRBJ2-1): DVKVTQSSRYLVKRTGEKVFLECVQDMDHENMFWYRQDPGLGLRLIYFSYDVKMKEKGDIPEGYSVSREKKERFSLILESASTNQTSMYLCASSELVQFFGPGTRLTVL.

This clone was recorded once. The rearrangement joins TRBV3-1 (or the pseudogene TRBV3-2) to TRBJ1-1; 7 nucleotides align to TRBD1. The CDR3 is 14 amino acids. J gave up 6 bases and V 3 bases, and 7 bases lay outside the gene matches. The V gene's germline CDR1 is LGHDT and CDR2 YNNKEL (reference sequence). The CDR3: CASSQGGQSAEAFF. For the CDR3, the DNA is TGTGCCAGCAGCCAGGGGGGACAGAGCGCTGAAGCTTTCTTT.

The chain employs TRBV6-5 and TRBJ2-7, with 8 bases aligning to TRBD1. Germline-derived CDR1 and CDR2 are MNHEY and SVGAGI. Germline trimming cut 2 bases from V and 3 bases from J; bases unmatched to any gene: 6. CDR3 length: 15 residues. This CDR3 reads CASSYRQGMIYEQYF. As DNA, the CDR3 is TGTGCCAGCAGTTACAGACAGGGGATGATCTACGAGCAGTACTTC.

The V and J genes are TRBV25-1 and TRBJ1-1; D uncertain. Germline CDR1 MGHDK, CDR2 SYGVNS. Trimming shortened V by 1 base and J by 0 bases, and 3 bases separated the two germline ends. CDR3 length: 13 amino acids. The CDR3 region is CASSESVNTEAFF. CDR3 in DNA: TGTGCCAGCAGTGAATCGGTGAACACTGAAGCTTTCTTT.

This clone was counted at least ten times. CDR3 in DNA: TGTGCCAGCAGCTTTGAGGCTGAGCAGTTCTTC. This sequence encodes CASSFEAEQFF. The rearrangement uses TRBV5-5 and TRBJ2-1; D gene unclear. Per the germline V gene, CDR1 is SGHKS and CDR2 is YYEKEE (reference sequence). Trimming cost V 2 bases and J 9 bases, with 6 bases left between them. The CDR3 spans 11 residues. Full variable domain (outside the CDR3, taken from reference TRBV5-5 and TRBJ2-1): DAGVTQSPTHLIKTRGQQVTLRCSPISGHKSVSWYQQVLGQGPQFIFQYYEKEERGRGNFPDRFSARQFPNYSSELNVNALLLGDSALYLCASSFEAEQFFGPGTRLTVL.

This rearrangement joins TRBV4-1 to TRBJ2-2, with a weak D call TRBD2 (6 bases). Germline V gives CDR1 MGHRA, CDR2 YSYEKL. The CDR3 extends over 18 amino acids. With 1 base removed from V and 6 bases from J, the gap between germline ends came to 21 bases. CDR3 in amino acids: CASSQGRARAPRAGELFF. Here the CDR3 DNA reads TGCGCCAGCAGCCAAGGGAGGGCTAGAGCCCCCCGGGCCGGGGAGCTGTTTTTT.

V gene TRBV2 combines with J gene TRBJ1-5; possibly TRBD1 for D (5 bases). CDR3 length: 15 amino acids. Trimming took off 2 bases at V and 3 bases at J, with 11 bases between the two ends. CDR1 and CDR2 (germline): SNHLY, FYNNEI. As DNA, the CDR3 is TGTGCCAGCAGTGAATCCCAGGGAGACAATCAGCCCCAGCATTTT. Its protein is CASSESQGDNQPQHF.